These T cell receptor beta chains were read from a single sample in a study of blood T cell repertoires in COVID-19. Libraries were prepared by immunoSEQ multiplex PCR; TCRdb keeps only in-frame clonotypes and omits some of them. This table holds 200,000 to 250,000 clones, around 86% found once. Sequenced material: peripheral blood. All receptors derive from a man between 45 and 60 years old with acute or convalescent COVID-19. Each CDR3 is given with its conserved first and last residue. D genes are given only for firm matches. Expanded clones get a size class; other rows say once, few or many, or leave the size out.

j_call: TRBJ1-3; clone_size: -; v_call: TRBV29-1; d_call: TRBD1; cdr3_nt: TGCAGCGCCTTGGGACAGGGGGACTCCACCATATATTTT; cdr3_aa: CSALGQGDSTIYF
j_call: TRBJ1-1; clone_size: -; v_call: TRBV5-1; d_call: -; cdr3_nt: TGCGCCAGCAGCTTGACAGGGTGGGATGAAGCTTTCTTT; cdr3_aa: CASSLTGWDEAFF
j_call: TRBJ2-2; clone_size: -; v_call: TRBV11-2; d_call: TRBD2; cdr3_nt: TGTGCCAGCAGCCCACTAGCGGCGAACACCGGGGAGCTGTTTTTT; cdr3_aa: CASSPLAANTGELFF
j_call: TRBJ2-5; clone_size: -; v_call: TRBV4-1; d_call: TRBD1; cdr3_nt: TGCGCCAGCAGCTTCCGGACAGGGGGCCTCCAGGAGACCCAGTACTTC; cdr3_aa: CASSFRTGGLQETQYF
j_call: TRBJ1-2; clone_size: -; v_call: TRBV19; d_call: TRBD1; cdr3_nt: TGTGCCAGTAGTAACAGGGGGCTCGGTGGCTACACCTTC; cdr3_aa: CASSNRGLGGYTF
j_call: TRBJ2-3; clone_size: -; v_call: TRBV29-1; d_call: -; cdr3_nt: TGCAGCGTTGAAGACAAGACATCTTGGTTGACGGATACGCAGTATTTT; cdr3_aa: CSVEDKTSWLTDTQYF
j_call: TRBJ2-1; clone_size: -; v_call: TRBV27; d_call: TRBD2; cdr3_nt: TGTGCCAGCAGTAATTCCGGGACTAGGTACAATGAGCAGTTCTTC; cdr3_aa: CASSNSGTRYNEQFF
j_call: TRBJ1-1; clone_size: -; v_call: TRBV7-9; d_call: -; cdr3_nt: TGTGCCAGCAGCTCCTCGACAGGATTGAACACTGAAGCTTTCTTT; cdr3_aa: CASSSSTGLNTEAFF
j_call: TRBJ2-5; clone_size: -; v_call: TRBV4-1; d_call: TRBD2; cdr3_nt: TGCGCCAGCAGCCCGCAGACTAGCGGGAGAGAGACCCAGTACTTC; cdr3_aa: CASSPQTSGRETQYF
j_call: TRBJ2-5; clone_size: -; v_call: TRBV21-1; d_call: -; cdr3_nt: TGTGCCAGCAGGAGGGAAGAGACCCAGTACTTC; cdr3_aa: CASRREETQYF
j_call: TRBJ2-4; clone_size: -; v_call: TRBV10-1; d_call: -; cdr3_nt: TGCGCCAGCAGCCCGCTCCAGGGGCAAAACATTCAGTACTTC; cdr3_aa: CASSPLQGQNIQYF
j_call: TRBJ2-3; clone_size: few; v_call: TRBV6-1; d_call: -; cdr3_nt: TGTGCCAGCAGTGACCTTGGGGGCAGGGGAGATACGCAGTATTTT; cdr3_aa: CASSDLGGRGDTQYF
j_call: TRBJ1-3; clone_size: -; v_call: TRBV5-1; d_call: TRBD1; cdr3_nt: TGCGCCAGCAGCGGGACAGGGAGCTGGAAGGGAAACACCATATATTTT; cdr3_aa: CASSGTGSWKGNTIYF
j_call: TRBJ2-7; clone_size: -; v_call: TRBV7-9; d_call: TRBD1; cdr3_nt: TGTGCCAGCAGCCCGAGCGGGGATAGATGGACAGGGGGAGCGGACGAGCAGTACTTC; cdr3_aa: CASSPSGDRWTGGADEQYF
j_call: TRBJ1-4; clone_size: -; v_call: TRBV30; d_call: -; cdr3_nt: TGTGCCTGGAGTAATGGGGCAGCCTCTAATGAAAAACTGTTTTTT; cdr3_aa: CAWSNGAASNEKLFF
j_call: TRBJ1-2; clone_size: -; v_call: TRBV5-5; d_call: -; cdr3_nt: TGTGCCAGCAGCCTCCAGGACAGTGACCTCTATGGCTACACCTTC; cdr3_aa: CASSLQDSDLYGYTF
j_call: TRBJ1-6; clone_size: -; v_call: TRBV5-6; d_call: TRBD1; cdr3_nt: TGTGCCAGCAGCTTGGACTACAGGGGGCGGGGACCCCTCCACTTT; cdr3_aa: CASSLDYRGRGPLHF
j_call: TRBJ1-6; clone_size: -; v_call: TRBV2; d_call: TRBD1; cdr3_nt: TGTGCCAGCAGCGGACAGGGAGCTTCACCCCTCCACTTT; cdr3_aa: CASSGQGASPLHF
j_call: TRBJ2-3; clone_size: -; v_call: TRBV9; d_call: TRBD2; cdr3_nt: TGTACCAGCAGCGTAGCTACCGGGCTAGCGGGGGGGAGCACAGATACGCAGTATTTT; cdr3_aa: CTSSVATGLAGGSTDTQYF
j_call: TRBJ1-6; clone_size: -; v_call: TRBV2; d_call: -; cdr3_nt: TGTGCCAGCAGTGAAGTGGGGCCGGGTTCACCCCTCCACTTT; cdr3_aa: CASSEVGPGSPLHF
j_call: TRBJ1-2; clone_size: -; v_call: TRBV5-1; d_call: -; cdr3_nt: TGCGCCAGCAGCTTGGCCGGGAGAGGCCTGATTGGCTACACCTTC; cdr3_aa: CASSLAGRGLIGYTF
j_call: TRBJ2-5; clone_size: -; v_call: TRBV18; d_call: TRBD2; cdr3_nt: TGTGCCAGCTCACCAAGGACTAGCGGGAGAGAGACCCAGTACTTC; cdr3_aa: CASSPRTSGRETQYF
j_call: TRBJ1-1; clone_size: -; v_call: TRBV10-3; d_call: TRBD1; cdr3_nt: TGTGCCATCAGTGGCAATCCCGACAGGGACACTGAAGCTTTCTTT; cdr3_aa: CAISGNPDRDTEAFF